The source of this T cell receptor beta chain is a study of identical twins. Study-level findings and limits: Reduced insertions were recorded for abundant cord blood beta clonotypes, with no such pattern in memory repertoires.

TCRdb independently ran MiXCR on the 5' RACE reads; one entry per CDR3 protein. The sample holds some 1,600,000 distinct CDR3 sequences, around a third seen once. Germline values: CDR1 MDHEN, CDR2 SYDVKM. This CDR3 comprises 15 residues. V lost 6 bases, J lost 5 bases, and 10 bases stayed unmatched. As concerns this clonotype: Its target is unknown.

This chain uses TRBV28 with TRBJ1-2, with 9 nucleotides matching TRBD1. The receptor was isolated from a newborn girl in good health. Sequencing was done on a sample of cord blood. CDR3 nucleotide sequence: TGTGCCAGCAGGCCGCGGGACAGGGTAAAGTATGGCTACACCTTC. It yields the protein CASRPRDRVKYGYTF.